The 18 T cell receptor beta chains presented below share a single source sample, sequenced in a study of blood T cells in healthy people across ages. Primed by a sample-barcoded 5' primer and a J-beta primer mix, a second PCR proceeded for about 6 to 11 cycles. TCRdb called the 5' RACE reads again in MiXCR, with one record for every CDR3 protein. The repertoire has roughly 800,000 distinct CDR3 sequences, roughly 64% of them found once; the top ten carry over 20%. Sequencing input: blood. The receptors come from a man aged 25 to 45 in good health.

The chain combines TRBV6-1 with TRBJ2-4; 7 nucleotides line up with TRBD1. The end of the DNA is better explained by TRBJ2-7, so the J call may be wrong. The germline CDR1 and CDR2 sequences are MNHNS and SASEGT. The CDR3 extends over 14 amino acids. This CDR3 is CASIMGQYPYEQYF. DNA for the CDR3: TGTGCCAGCATCATGGGACAGTACCCTTACGAGCAGTACTTC.

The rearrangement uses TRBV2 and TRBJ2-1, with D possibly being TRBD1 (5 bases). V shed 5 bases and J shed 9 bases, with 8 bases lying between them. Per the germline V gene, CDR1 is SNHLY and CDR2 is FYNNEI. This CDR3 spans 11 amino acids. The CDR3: CASSYDSEQFF. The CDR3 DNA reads TGTGCCAGCAGTTACGACAGTGAGCAGTTCTTC.

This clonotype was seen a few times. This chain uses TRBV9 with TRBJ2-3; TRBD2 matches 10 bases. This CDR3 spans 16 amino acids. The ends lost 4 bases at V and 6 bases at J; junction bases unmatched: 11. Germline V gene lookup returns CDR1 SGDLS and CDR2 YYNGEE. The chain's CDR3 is CASSYGLAGVLDTQYF. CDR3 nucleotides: TGTGCCAGCAGCTACGGGCTAGCGGGGGTGCTCGATACGCAGTATTTT. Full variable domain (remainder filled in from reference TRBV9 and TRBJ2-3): DSGVTQTPKHLITATGQRVTLRCSPRSGDLSVYWYQQSLDQGLQFLIQYYNGEERAKGNILERFSAQQFPDLHSELNLSSLELGDSALYFCASSYGLAGVLDTQYFGPGTRLTVL.

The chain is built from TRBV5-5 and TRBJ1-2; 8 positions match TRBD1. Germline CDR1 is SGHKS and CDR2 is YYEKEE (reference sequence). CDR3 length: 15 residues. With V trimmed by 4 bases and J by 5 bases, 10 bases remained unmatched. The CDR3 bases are TGTGCCAGCAGCCCACCGGGACAGGCGCGATATGGCTACACCTTC. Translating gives CASSPPGQARYGYTF.

The CDR3 region has the DNA TGTGCCAGCAGTGAATATATGGGGGGCAGCTACAATGAGCAGTACTTC. Amino acids: CASSEYMGGSYNEQYF. The V and J genes are TRBV25-1 and TRBJ2-1; D may correspond to TRBD1 or TRBD2 (6 bases each). The J call may be mistaken, given a closer DNA end match to TRBJ2-7. The CDR3 has 16 amino acids. Germline CDR1 reads MGHDK; CDR2 reads SYGVNS.

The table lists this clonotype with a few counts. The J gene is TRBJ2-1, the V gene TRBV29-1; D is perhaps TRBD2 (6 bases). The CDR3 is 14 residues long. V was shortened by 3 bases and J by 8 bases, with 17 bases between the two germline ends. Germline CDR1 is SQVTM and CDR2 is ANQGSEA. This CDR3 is CSVEGGNSGDEQFF. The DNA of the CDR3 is TGCAGCGTTGAGGGCGGGAATTCAGGAGATGAGCAGTTCTTC.

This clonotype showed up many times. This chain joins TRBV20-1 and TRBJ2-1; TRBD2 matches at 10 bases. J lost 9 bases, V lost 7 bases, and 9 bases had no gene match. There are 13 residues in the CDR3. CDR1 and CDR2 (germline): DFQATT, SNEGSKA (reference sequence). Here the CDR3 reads CSGLAGVIVEQFF. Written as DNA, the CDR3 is TGCAGTGGGCTAGCGGGAGTAATAGTTGAGCAGTTCTTC.

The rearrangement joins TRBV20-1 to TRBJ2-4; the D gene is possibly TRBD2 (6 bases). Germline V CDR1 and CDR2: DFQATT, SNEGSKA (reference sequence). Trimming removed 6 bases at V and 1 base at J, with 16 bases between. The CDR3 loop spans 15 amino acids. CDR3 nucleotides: TGCAGTGCCGGCTCCGGCGGGACCGCCAAAAACATTCAGTACTTC. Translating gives CSAGSGGTAKNIQYF.

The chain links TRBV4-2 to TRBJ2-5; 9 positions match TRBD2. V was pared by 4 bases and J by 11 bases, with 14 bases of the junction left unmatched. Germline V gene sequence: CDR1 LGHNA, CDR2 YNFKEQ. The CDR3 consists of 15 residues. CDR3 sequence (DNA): TGTGCCAGCAGCCTGAGGACTAGCGCAGACAATGAGCAGTACTTC. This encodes CASSLRTSADNEQYF.

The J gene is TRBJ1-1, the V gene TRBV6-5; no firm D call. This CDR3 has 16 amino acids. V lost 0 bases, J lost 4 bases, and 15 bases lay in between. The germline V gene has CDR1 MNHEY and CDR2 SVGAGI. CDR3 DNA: TGTGCCAGCAGTTACTCGAAGGCAGATCGAAGCACTGAAGCTTTCTTT. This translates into CASSYSKADRSTEAFF.

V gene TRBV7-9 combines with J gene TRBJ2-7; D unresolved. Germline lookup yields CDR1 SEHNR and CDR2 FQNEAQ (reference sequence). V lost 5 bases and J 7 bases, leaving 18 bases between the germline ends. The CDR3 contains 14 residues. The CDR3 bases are TGTGCCAGCAGCCCTAGTCAATTTTACAATGAGCAGTACTTC. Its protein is CASSPSQFYNEQYF.

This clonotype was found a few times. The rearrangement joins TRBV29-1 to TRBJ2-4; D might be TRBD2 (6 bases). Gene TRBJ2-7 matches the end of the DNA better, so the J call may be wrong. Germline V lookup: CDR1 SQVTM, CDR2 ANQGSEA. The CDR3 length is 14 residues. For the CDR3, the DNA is TGCAGCGCCCGAGGAGGGGTTCGGTCCTACGAGCAGTACTTC. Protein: CSARGGVRSYEQYF.

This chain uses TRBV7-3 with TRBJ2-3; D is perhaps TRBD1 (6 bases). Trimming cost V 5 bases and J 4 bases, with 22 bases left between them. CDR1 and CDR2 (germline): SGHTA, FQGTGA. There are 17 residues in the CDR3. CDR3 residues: CASSHSAVEPGADTQYF. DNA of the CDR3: TGTGCCAGCAGCCATTCGGCGGTGGAGCCAGGGGCAGATACGCAGTATTTT.

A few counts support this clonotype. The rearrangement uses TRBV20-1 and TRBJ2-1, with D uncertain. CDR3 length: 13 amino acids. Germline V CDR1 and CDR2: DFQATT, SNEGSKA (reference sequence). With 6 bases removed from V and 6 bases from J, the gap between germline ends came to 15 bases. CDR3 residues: CSAFTLVSNEQFF. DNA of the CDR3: TGCAGTGCCTTTACACTGGTCAGCAATGAGCAGTTCTTC.

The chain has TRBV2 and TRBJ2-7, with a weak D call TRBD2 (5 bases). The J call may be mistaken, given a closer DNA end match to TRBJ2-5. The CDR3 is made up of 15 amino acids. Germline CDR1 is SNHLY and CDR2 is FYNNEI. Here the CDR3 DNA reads TGTGCCAGCAGTGAACTAGCCGCCATACAAGAGACCCAGTACTTC. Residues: CASSELAAIQETQYF.

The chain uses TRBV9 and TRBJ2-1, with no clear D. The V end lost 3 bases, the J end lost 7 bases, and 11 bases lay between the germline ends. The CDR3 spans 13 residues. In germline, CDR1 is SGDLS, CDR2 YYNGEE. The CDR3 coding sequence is TGTGCCAGCAGCGAGGTCACTTTTAATGAGCAGTTCTTC. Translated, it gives CASSEVTFNEQFF.

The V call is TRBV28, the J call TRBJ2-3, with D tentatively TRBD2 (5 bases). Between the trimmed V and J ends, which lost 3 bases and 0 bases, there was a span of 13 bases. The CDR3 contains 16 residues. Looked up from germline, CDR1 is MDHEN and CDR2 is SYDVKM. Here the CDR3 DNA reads TGTGCCAGCAGTTTTTATACGGGAACTAGCACAGATACGCAGTATTTT. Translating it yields CASSFYTGTSTDTQYF.

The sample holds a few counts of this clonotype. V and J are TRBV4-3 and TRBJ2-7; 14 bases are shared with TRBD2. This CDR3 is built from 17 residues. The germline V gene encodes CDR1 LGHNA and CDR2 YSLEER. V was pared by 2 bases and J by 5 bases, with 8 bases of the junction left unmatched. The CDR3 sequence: CASSQRGLAGEGHEQYF. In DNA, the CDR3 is TGCGCCAGCAGCCAACGGGGACTAGCGGGAGAAGGCCACGAGCAGTACTTC.